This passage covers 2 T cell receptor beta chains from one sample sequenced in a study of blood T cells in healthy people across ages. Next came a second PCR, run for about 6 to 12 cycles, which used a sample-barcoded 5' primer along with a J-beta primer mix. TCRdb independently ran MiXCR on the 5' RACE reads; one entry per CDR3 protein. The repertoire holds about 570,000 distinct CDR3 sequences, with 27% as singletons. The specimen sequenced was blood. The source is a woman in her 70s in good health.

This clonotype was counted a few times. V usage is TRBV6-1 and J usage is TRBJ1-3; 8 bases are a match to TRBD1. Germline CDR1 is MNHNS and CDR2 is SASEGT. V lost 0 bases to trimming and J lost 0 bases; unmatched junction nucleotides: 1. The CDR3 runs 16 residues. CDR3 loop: CASSEAGQASGNTIYF. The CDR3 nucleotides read TGTGCCAGCAGTGAAGCGGGACAGGCCTCTGGAAACACCATATATTTT.

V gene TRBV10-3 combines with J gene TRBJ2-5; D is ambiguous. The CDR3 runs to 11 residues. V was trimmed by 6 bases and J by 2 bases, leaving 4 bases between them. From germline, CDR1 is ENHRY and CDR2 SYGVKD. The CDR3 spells CAIRKQETQYF. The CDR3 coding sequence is TGTGCCATCAGGAAACAAGAGACCCAGTACTTC.